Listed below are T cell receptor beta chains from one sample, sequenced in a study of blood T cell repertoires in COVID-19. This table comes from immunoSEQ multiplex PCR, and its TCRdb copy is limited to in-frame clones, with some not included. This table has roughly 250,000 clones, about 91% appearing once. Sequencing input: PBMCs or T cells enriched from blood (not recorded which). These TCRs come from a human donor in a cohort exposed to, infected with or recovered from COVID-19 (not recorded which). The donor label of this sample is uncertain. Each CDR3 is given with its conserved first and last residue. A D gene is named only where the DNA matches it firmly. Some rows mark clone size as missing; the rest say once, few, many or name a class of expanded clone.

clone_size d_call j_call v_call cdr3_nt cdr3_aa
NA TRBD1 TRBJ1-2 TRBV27 TGTGCCAGCCACGGGACAGGCTATGGCTACACCTTC CASHGTGYGYTF
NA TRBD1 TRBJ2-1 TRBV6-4 TGTGCCAGCAGTGACTCCCCGGGACAGAGAAATGAGCAGTTCTTC CASSDSPGQRNEQFF
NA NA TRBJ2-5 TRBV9 TGTGCCAGCAGCGTAGGTCCGCGCGTTCAAGAGACCCAGTACTTC CASSVGPRVQETQYF
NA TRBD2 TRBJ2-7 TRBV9 TGTGCCAGCAGCGTTTCCAGCGGGGGTTACGAGCAGTACTTC CASSVSSGGYEQYF
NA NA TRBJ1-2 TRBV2 TGTGCCAGCAGTGAATTAACAGGGAACTATGGCTACACCTTC CASSELTGNYGYTF
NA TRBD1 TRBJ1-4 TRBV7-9 TGTGCCAGCAGCTTCGAGGGGGCAAACGAAAAACTGTTTTTT CASSFEGANEKLFF
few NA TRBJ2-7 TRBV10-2 TGCGCCAGCAGTTTGGACTATCCGAAGGGGTACGAGCAGTACTTC CASSLDYPKGYEQYF
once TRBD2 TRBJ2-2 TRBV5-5 TGTGCCAGCAGCGTCCATAGCGGGCTCCGGTCCACCGGGGAGCTGTTTTTT CASSVHSGLRSTGELFF
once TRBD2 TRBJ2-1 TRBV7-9 TGTGCCAGCAGCTTAGCTCGGGGGGCCTACAATGAGCAGTTCTTC CASSLARGAYNEQFF
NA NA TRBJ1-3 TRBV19 TGTGCCAGTAGAACGACAGGCGGCGGAAACACCATATATTTT CASRTTGGGNTIYF
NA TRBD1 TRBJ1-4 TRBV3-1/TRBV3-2 TGTGCCAGCAGCCAAGGGACAGGGGATGGGAAACTGTTTTTT CASSQGTGDGKLFF
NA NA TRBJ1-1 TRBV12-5 TGTGCTAGTGGGTGGGCGGCGGGCACTGAAGCTTTCTTT CASGWAAGTEAFF
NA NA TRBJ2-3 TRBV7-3 TGTGCCAGCAGCCCGAACATGGGCGGGACAGATACGCAGTATTTT CASSPNMGGTDTQYF
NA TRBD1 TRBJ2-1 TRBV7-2 TGTGCCAGCAACCTTGGACAGGGCGCCTACAATGAGCAGTTCTTC CASNLGQGAYNEQFF
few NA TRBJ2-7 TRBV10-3 TGTGCCATCAGTGACAGGGCTGGCGAGCAGTACTTC CAISDRAGEQYF
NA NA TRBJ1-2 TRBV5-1 TGCGCCAGCAGCTTGGCAGGGAAGTCCAACTATGGCTACACCTTC CASSLAGKSNYGYTF
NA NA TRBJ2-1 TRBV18 TGTGCCAGCTCACCAGAGGGCCCTCGGCGGGATGAGCAGTTCTTC CASSPEGPRRDEQFF
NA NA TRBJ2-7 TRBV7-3 TGTGCCAGCAGCCCGACGGGACTCGACTCCTACGAGCAGTACTTC CASSPTGLDSYEQYF
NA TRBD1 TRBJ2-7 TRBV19 TGTGCCAGTAGTAACCTACAGGGGGCCCCTACCTCCTACGAGCAGTACTTC CASSNLQGAPTSYEQYF
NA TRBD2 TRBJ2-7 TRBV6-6 TGTGCCAGCAGTAAGACTAGCGGGCTCTCCTACGAGCAGTACTTC CASSKTSGLSYEQYF
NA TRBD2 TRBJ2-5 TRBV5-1 TGCGCCAGCAGCTTAGGACTAGCGGGGCAAGAGACCCAGTACTTC CASSLGLAGQETQYF
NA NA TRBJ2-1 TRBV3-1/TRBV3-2 TGTGCCAGCAGCCAAGAGCGGCTTCTTTACAATGAGCAGTTCTTC CASSQERLLYNEQFF
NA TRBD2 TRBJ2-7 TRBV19 TGTGCCAGTAGTTATAGCGGGGGGGGGACCTACGAGCAGTACTTC CASSYSGGGTYEQYF
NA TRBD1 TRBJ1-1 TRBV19 TGTGCCAGTAGGGAGGGGGCCACTGAAGCTTTCTTT CASREGATEAFF
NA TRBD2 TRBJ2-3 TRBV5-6 TGTGCCAGCAGCCGGGGGGGCACAGATACGCAGTATTTT CASSRGGTDTQYF
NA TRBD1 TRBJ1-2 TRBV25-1 TGTGCCAGCAGCATCTCAGGGGGCCTTTATGGCTACACCTTC CASSISGGLYGYTF
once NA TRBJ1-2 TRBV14 TGTGCCAGCAGCCAAGGTGCCGGGGACTATGGCTACACCTTC CASSQGAGDYGYTF
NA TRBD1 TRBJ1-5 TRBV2 TGTGCCAGCAGCCCCGACAGGGCCGATCAGCCCCAGCATTTT CASSPDRADQPQHF
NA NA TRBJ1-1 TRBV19 TGTGCCAGCTCCAGGGCGAACACTGAAGCTTTCTTT CASSRANTEAFF
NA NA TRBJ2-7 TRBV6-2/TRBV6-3 TGTGCCAGCAGTTATCCGCAGGGAATATTCTACTCCTACGAGCAGTACTTC CASSYPQGIFYSYEQYF
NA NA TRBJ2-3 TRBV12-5 TGTGCTAGTGGTTTAATCCTCCGGGCCCCTGGAGGGGATACGCAGTATTTT CASGLILRAPGGDTQYF
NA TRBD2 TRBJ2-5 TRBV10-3 TGTGCCATCAGACCCAGCGGGGGACCCCAAGAGACCCAGTACTTC CAIRPSGGPQETQYF
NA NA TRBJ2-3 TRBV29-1 TGCAGCGTGGTCCTGAGGGAAGGAGCAGATACGCAGTATTTT CSVVLREGADTQYF
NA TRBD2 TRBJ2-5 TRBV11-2 TGTGCCAGCAGCCACCCGACCGGGACTAGCGGGTCACGAGGGGAGACCCAGTACTTC CASSHPTGTSGSRGETQYF
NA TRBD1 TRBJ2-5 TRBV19 TGTGCCAGTAGTGAGGGGGCAGGTGAGACCCAGTACTTC CASSEGAGETQYF
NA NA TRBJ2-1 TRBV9 TGTGCCAGCAGCGCCACCGGGCGGGGTTACAATGAGCAGTTCTTC CASSATGRGYNEQFF
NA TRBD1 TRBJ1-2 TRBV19 TGTGCCAGTAGTGAAGGGGGCGACTATGGCTACACCTTC CASSEGGDYGYTF
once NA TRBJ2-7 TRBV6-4 TGTGCCAGCAGTGTGGCAGGGGACCCCTACGAGCAGTACTTC CASSVAGDPYEQYF
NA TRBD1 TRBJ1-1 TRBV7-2 TGTGCCAGCAGCTCGTGGGGCCCCGGGACAGGGGGCGTCACTGAAGCTTTCTTT CASSSWGPGTGGVTEAFF
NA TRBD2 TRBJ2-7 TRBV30 TGTGCCTGGAGCTCTAGCGGTGCCTACGAGCAGTACTTC CAWSSSGAYEQYF
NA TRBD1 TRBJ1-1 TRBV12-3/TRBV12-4 TGTGCCAGCAGCCGTACAGGGGGCACTGAAGCTTTCTTT CASSRTGGTEAFF
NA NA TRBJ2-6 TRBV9 TGTGCCAGCAGCGTAGTGGGCAGCAGCTCTGGGGCCAACGTCCTGACTTTC CASSVVGSSSGANVLTF
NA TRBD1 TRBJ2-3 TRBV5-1 TGCGCCAGCAGCCCGGACAGGGGCACAGATACGCAGTATTTT CASSPDRGTDTQYF
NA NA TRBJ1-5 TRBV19 TGTGCCAGTAGTATAGGGGGCCAGAGCAATCAGCCCCAGCATTTT CASSIGGQSNQPQHF
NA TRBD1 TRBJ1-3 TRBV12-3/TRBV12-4 TGTGCCAGCAGAATGACAGGGGGTGACACCATATATTTT CASRMTGGDTIYF
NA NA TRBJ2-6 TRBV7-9 TGTGCCAGCAGACCGAACCCGGACAGAGTCTCTGGGGCCAACGTCCTGACTTTC CASRPNPDRVSGANVLTF
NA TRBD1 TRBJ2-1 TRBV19 TGTGCCAGTAGCCCGACAGGGGGAGAGAATGAGCAGTTCTTC CASSPTGGENEQFF
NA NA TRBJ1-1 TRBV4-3 TGCGCCAGCAGCCAAGCGGTCGACTGGCAGCTAAACACTGAAGCTTTCTTT CASSQAVDWQLNTEAFF
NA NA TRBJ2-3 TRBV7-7 TGTGCCAGCAGCTTCGGGGGGCTTACAGATACGCAGTATTTT CASSFGGLTDTQYF
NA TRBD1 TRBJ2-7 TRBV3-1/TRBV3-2 TGTGCCAGCAGCCAAGAATGGACAGGTCGATCTTATTACGAGCAGTACTTC CASSQEWTGRSYYEQYF
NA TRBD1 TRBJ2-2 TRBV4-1 TGCGCCAGCAGCCAACCCGGACAGGGCCCGAACACCGGGGAGCTGTTTTTT CASSQPGQGPNTGELFF
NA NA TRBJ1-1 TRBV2 TGTGCCAGCAGTGAGGAGCGGCGGCGGGGGGCTTTCTTT CASSEERRRGAFF
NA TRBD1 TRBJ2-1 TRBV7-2 TGTGCCAGCAGGTTACAGGGGGACCACTCCTACAATGAGCAGTTCTTC CASRLQGDHSYNEQFF
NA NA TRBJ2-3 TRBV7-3 TGTGCCAGCAGCTTAAGAGGTAAGGGGAAGTATTTT CASSLRGKGKYF
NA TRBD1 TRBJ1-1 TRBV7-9 TGTGCCAGCAGCCCGCCGGGACAGGTAACCCCTGAAGCTTTCTTT CASSPPGQVTPEAFF
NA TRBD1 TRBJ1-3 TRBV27 TGTGCCAGCAGAAGGACAGGGCTGGCTGGAAACACCATATATTTT CASRRTGLAGNTIYF